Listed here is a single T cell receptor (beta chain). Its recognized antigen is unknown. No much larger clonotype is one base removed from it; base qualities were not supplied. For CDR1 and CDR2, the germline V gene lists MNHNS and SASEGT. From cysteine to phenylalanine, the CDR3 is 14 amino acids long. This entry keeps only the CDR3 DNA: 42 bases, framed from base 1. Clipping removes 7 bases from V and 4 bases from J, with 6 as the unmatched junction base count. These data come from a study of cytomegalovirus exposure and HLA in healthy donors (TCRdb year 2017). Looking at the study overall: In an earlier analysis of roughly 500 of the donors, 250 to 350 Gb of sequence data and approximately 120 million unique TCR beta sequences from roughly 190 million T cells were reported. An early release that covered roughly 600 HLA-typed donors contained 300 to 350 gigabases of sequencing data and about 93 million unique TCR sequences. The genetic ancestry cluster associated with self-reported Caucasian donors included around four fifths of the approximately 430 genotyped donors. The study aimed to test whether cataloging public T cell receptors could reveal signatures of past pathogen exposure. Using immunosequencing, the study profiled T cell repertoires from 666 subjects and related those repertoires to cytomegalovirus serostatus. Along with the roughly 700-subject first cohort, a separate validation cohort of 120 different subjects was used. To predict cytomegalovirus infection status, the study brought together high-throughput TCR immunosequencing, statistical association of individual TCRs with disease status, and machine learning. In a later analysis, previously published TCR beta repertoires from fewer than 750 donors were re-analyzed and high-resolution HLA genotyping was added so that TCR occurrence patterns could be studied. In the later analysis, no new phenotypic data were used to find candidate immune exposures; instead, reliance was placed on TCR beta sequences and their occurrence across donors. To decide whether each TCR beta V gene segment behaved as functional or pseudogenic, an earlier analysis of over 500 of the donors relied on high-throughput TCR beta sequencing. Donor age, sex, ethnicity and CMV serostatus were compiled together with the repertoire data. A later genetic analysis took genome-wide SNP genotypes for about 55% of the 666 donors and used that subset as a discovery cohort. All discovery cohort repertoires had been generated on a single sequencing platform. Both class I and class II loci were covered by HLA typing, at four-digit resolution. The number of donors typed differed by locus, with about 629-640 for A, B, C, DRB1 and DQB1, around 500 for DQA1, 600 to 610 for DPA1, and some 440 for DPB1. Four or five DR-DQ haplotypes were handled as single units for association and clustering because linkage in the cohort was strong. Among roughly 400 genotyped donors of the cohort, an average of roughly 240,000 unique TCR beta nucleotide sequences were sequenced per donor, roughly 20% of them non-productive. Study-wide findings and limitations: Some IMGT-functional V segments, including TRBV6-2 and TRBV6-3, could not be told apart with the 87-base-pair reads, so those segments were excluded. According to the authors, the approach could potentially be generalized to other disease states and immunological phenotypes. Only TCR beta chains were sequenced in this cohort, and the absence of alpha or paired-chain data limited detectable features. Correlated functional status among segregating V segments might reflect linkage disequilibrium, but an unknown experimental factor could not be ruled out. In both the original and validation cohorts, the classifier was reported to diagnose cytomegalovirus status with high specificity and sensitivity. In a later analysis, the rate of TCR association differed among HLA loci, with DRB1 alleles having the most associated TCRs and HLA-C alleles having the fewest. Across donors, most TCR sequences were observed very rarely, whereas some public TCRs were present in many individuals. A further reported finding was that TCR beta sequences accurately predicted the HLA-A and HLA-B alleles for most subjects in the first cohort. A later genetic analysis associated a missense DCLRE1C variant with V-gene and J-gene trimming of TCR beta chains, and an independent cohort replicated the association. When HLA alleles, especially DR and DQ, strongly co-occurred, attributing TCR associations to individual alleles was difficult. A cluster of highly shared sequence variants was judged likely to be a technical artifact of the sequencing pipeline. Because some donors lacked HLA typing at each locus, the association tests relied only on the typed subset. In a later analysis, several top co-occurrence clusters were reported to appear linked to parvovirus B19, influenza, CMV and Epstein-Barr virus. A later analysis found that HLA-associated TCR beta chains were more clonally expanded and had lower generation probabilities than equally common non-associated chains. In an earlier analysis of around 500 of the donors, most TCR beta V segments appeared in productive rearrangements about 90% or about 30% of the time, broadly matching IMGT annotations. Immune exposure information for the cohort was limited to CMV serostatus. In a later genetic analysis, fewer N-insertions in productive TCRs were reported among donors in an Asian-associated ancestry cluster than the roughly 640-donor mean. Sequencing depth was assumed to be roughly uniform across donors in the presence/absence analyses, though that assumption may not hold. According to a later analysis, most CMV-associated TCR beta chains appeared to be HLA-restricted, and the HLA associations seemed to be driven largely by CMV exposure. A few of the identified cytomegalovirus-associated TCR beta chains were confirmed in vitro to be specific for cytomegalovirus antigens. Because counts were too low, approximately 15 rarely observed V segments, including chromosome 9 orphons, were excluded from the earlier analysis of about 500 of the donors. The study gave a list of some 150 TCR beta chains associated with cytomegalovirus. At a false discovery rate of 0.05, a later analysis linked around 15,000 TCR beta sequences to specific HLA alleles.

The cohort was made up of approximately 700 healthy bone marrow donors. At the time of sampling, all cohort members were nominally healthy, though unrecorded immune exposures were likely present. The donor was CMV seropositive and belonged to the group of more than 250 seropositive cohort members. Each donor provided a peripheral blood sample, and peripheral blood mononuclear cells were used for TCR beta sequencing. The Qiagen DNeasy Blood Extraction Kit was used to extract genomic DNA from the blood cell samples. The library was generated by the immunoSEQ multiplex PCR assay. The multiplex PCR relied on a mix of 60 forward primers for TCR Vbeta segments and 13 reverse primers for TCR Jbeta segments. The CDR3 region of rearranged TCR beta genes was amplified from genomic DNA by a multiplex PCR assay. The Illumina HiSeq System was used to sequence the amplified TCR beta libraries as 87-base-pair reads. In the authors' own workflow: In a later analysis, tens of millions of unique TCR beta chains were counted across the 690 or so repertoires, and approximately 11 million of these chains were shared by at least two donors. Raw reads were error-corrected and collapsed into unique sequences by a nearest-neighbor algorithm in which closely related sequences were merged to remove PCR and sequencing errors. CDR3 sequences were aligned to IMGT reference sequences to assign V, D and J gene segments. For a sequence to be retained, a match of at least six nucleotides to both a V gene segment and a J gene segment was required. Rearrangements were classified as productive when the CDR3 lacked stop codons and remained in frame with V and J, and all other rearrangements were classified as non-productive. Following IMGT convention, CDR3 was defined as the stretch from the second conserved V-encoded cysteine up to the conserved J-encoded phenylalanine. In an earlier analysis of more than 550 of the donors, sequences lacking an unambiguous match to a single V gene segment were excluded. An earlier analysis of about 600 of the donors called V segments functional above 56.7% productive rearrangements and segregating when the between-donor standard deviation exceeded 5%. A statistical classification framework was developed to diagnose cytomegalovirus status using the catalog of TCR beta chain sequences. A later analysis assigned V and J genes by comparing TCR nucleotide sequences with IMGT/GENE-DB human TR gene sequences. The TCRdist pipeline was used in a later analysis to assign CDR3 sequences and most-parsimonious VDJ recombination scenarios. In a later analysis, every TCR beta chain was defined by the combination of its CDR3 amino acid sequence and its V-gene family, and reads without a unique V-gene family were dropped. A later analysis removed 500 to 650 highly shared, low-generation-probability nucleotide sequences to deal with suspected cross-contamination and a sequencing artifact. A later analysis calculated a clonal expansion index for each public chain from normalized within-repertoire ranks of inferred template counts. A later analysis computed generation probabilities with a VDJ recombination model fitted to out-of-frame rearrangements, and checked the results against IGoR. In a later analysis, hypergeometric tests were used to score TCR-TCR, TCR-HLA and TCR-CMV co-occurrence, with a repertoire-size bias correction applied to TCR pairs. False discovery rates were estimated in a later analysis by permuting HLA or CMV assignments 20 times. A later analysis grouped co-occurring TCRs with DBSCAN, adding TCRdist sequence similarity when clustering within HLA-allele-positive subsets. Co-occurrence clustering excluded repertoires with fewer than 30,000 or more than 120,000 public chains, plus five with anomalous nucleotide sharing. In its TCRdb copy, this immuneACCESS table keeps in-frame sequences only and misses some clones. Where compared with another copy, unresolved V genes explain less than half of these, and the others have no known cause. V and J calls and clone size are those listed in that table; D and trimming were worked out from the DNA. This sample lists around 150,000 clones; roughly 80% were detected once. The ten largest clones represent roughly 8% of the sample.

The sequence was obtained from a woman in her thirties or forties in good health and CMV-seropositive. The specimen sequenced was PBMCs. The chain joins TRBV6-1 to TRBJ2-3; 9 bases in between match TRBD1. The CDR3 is CASTLDRGPDTQYF. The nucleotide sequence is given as TGTGCCAGCACCTTGGACAGGGGCCCAGATACGCAGTATTTT.